A selection of T cell receptor beta chains follows, all from one sample in a study of blood T cell repertoires in COVID-19. Only in-frame clones appear in the TCRdb table, and some are missing; sequencing was by immunoSEQ multiplex PCR. The sample holds about 100,000 clones, approximately 90% seen once. The specimen was peripheral blood. The receptors come from a human donor with COVID-19, enrolled during active disease. The donor label of this sample is uncertain. CDR3s include the opening cysteine and the closing phenylalanine or tryptophan. The D gene is left open where the match is weak. A clone size is listed for some rows: how often the clone was seen (once, few, many), or a class if it is expanded.

d_call	j_call	v_call	clone_size	cdr3_nt	cdr3_aa
-	TRBJ1-2	TRBV6-5	-	TGTGCCAGCAGTTACTCGATGGGAGACTATGGCTACACCTTC	CASSYSMGDYGYTF
TRBD1	TRBJ2-5	TRBV29-1	-	TGCAGCGTCCAGGACAGGGCAGAGAAAGAGACCCAGTACTTC	CSVQDRAEKETQYF
TRBD1	TRBJ2-1	TRBV15	few	TGTGCCACCAGCCTAGGGACAGGGCGGAATGAGCAGTTCTTC	CATSLGTGRNEQFF
TRBD2	TRBJ2-5	TRBV29-1	-	TGCAGCGTTGATAGCCGCGGGAGGGGATGGGAGACCCAGTACTTC	CSVDSRGRGWETQYF
-	TRBJ2-7	TRBV7-8	-	TGTGCCAGCAGCTTAGTCGTCCTTCGGAGCGAGCAGTACTTC	CASSLVVLRSEQYF
TRBD1	TRBJ1-6	TRBV2	-	TGTGCCAGCAGTGGATTGGGACAGGGTAATTCACCCCTCCACTTT	CASSGLGQGNSPLHF
-	TRBJ2-2	TRBV2	-	TGTGCCAGCCAGACAGGACCCAACACCGGGGAGCTGTTTTTT	CASQTGPNTGELFF
-	TRBJ2-7	TRBV10-1	-	TGCGCCAGCAGTGATGGGACAAGATACGAGCAGTACTTC	CASSDGTRYEQYF
-	TRBJ1-3	TRBV7-9	-	TGTGCCAGCAGCTTCGCGGGATTCTCTGGAAACACCATATATTTT	CASSFAGFSGNTIYF
-	TRBJ1-1	TRBV5-1	once	TGCGCCAGCAGCCCTTCCCCTATGAACACTGAAGCTTTCTTT	CASSPSPMNTEAFF
TRBD2	TRBJ2-1	TRBV27	-	TGTGCCAGCAGTGTGACTAGCGGACTCAATGAGCAGTTCTTC	CASSVTSGLNEQFF
TRBD1	TRBJ2-4	TRBV29-1	-	TGCAGCGTCGTAAGACAGGGGTTATTTACCAAAAACATTCAGTACTTC	CSVVRQGLFTKNIQYF
TRBD1	TRBJ1-2	TRBV19	-	TGTGCCAGCGGTCGTGACAGGGGAGGGTATGGCTACACCTTC	CASGRDRGGYGYTF
-	TRBJ1-1	TRBV19	few	TGTGCCAGTATCAGGGATGGGTCGAGTTTCACTGAAGCTTTCTTT	CASIRDGSSFTEAFF
-	TRBJ1-2	TRBV6-1	-	TGTGCCAGCAGTGAAGTTCCGAGCTATGGCTACACCTTC	CASSEVPSYGYTF
-	TRBJ2-4	TRBV11-3	-	TGTGCCAGCAGCCCCCGGGGGGCAGGAGCCAAAAACATTCAGTACTTC	CASSPRGAGAKNIQYF
TRBD1	TRBJ1-2	TRBV29-1	-	TGCAGCGTACCCGGACAGGGGGATCGTTATGGCTACACCTTC	CSVPGQGDRYGYTF
-	TRBJ2-1	TRBV18	-	TGTGCCAGCTCACCACAAGACAGTAGGGCCTACAATGAGCAGTTCTTC	CASSPQDSRAYNEQFF
TRBD1	TRBJ2-2	TRBV15	once	TGTGCCACCAGCGTAAGACAGGGTCCCAACACCGGGGAGCTGTTTTTT	CATSVRQGPNTGELFF
TRBD1	TRBJ1-6	TRBV5-4	-	TGTGCCAGCAGCTTTTTTCAGGGGGGCGAACCTTCACCCCTCCACTTT	CASSFFQGGEPSPLHF
-	TRBJ2-5	TRBV7-8	-	TGTGCCAGCAGCTCCAATAGAGGGAAGGGAAAGACCCAGTACTTC	CASSSNRGKGKTQYF
TRBD1	TRBJ2-7	TRBV11-2	-	TGTGCCAGCAGCCTTAGGGGGGACAGGGTCTCCTACGAGCAGTACTTC	CASSLRGDRVSYEQYF
-	TRBJ1-6	TRBV14	-	TGTGCCAGCAGCCAAGAGGGGAGCTCCTATAATTCACCCCTCCACTTT	CASSQEGSSYNSPLHF
-	TRBJ1-2	TRBV13	-	TGTGCCAGCAGCTTTACGACTAAAAATGGCTACACCTTC	CASSFTTKNGYTF
TRBD2	TRBJ2-7	TRBV4-1	once	TGCGCCAGCAGCCTAAGGGTGGTAGCGGGAGTGAACTACGAGCAGTACTTC	CASSLRVVAGVNYEQYF
TRBD1	TRBJ2-1	TRBV11-2	-	TGTGCCAGCAGCTTAGGGCCGGGACAGACCTACAATGAGCAGTTCTTC	CASSLGPGQTYNEQFF
TRBD1	TRBJ2-7	TRBV18	-	TGTGCCAGCTCACCAAGCGGACAGGGTGTCTACGAGCAGTACTTC	CASSPSGQGVYEQYF
TRBD1	TRBJ1-3	TRBV10-3	-	TGTGCCATCATCCCGACAGGGGTTTTCGGAAACACCATATATTTT	CAIIPTGVFGNTIYF
TRBD1	TRBJ1-5	TRBV15	-	TGTGCCACCAGCAGAGTTCGGGACAGGGGGACGCAGAATAGCAATCAGCCCCAGCATTTT	CATSRVRDRGTQNSNQPQHF
TRBD1	TRBJ1-4	TRBV5-1	-	TGCGCCAGCAGCTTAAACAGGGGGTCGTACGAAAAACTGTTTTTT	CASSLNRGSYEKLFF
-	TRBJ2-3	TRBV29-1	-	TGCAGCGTTGACCTATCCTTCACAGATACGCAGTATTTT	CSVDLSFTDTQYF
TRBD2	TRBJ2-1	TRBV9	-	TGTGCCAGCAGCGTAGATGGGGTAGCGGGGCGGAATGAGCAGTTCTTC	CASSVDGVAGRNEQFF
-	TRBJ2-5	TRBV11-3	-	TGTGCCAGCAGCACCAATTATGGGTCTAGCGTGGAGACCCAGTACTTC	CASSTNYGSSVETQYF
-	TRBJ2-7	TRBV6-5	-	TGTGCCACCGGACAGACGTACGAGCAGTACTTC	CATGQTYEQYF
-	TRBJ1-4	TRBV18	-	TGTGCCAGCTCACGCACCAGGGAGGGTGAAAAACTGTTTTTT	CASSRTREGEKLFF
TRBD2	TRBJ2-5	TRBV3-1/TRBV3-2	-	TGTGCCAGCAGCCAAGACCCAGCGGGGGGCCAAGAGACCCAGTACTTC	CASSQDPAGGQETQYF
-	TRBJ1-5	TRBV28	-	TGTGCCAGCAGGGTAGAGCACGATCAGCCCCAGCATTTT	CASRVEHDQPQHF
-	TRBJ1-1	TRBV18	-	TGTGCCAGCTCACCAGGGCCGGGGATGGTGAACACTGAAGCTTTCTTT	CASSPGPGMVNTEAFF
-	TRBJ2-3	TRBV30	-	TGTGCCCAGGGTTATAGTTCAGATACGCAGTATTTT	CAQGYSSDTQYF
TRBD1	TRBJ2-1	TRBV18	-	TGTGCCAGCTCACCGTCCGACAGGGTGATCTACAATGAGCAGTTCTTC	CASSPSDRVIYNEQFF
-	TRBJ1-4	TRBV7-9	-	TGTGCCAGCAGCGCAAGGACAGATCCTAATGAAAAACTGTTTTTT	CASSARTDPNEKLFF
-	TRBJ2-3	TRBV27	few	TGTGCCAGCAGACAGGAGAGCTCGGCAGATACGCAGTATTTT	CASRQESSADTQYF
-	TRBJ2-5	TRBV6-6	once	TGTGCCAGCAGTTACCTAGAGACCCAGTACTTC	CASSYLETQYF
-	TRBJ1-1	TRBV19	once	TGTGCCAGTAGTATCAGGACATACTACACTGAAGCTTTCTTT	CASSIRTYYTEAFF
TRBD1	TRBJ1-3	TRBV6-5	-	TGTGCCAGCAGAAGACAGGGGGGCTCTGGAAACACCATATATTTT	CASRRQGGSGNTIYF
-	TRBJ1-1	TRBV19	-	TGTGCCAGTAGACCCGAATACGTCGGGAGAACTGAAGCTTTCTTT	CASRPEYVGRTEAFF
TRBD1	TRBJ2-7	TRBV7-9	-	TGTGCCAGCAGCTTCCAGGGGGATGTGTACGAGCAGTACTTC	CASSFQGDVYEQYF
TRBD1	TRBJ1-5	TRBV29-1	-	TGCAGCGTTGGGACAGGGGAGGGCAATCAGCCCCAGCATTTT	CSVGTGEGNQPQHF
-	TRBJ1-5	TRBV4-2	-	TGTGCCAGCAGCCAAGAAACCCAGGGAAGCCAGCCCCAGCATTTT	CASSQETQGSQPQHF
-	TRBJ1-2	TRBV6-5	-	TGTGCCAGCAGTTTCCTCCCGGGGGGGCACTATGGCTACACCTTC	CASSFLPGGHYGYTF
-	TRBJ1-1	TRBV3-1/TRBV3-2	-	TGTGCCAGCAGCCAAGAAAGGGGCCAGAACACTGAAGCTTTCTTT	CASSQERGQNTEAFF
TRBD1	TRBJ1-1	TRBV6-5	once	TGTGCCAGCAGTTACTCGAAAGGGGGCGCGTTAGTCGCTTTCTTT	CASSYSKGGALVAFF
-	TRBJ1-4	TRBV7-2	-	TGTGCCAGCAGCTTAGCGATCACAAATGAAAAACTGTTTTTT	CASSLAITNEKLFF